The next 30 T cell receptor beta chains were all read from a single sample in a study of beta chain features in type 1 diabetes. Isolated RNA was reverse transcribed in full, so expressed TCRB transcripts were sequenced. TCRdb keeps only in-frame clones here, not all; method: immunoSEQ multiplex PCR. The data show tens of thousands of clones, roughly 34% seen once. The specimen sequenced was stem cell memory CD4+ T cells from blood. The source is a woman between 18 and 30 years old in good health.

This clone turned up a few times. The chain has TRBV30 and TRBJ1-4; no clear D. CDR1 and CDR2 (germline): GTSNPN, SVGIG (reference sequence). The CDR3 covers 13 residues. The ends were cut back, 1 base at V and 4 bases at J, with 7 bases in the middle. CDR3 in DNA: TGTGCCTGGAGTGGGCAGGATAATGAAAAACTGTTTTTT. Residues: CAWSGQDNEKLFF. The entire variable domain, with the rest obtained from reference TRBV30 and TRBJ1-4, is as follows: SQTIHQWPATLVQPVGSPLSLECTVEGTSNPNLYWYRQAAGRGLQLLFYSVGIGQISSEVPQNLSASRPQDRQFILSSKKLLLSDSGFYLCAWSGQDNEKLFFGSGTQLSVL.

The DNA of the CDR3 is TGCGCCAGCAGCTTAGGGTCAGGGGGCCGCACAGATACGCAGTATTTT. It codes for CASSLGSGGRTDTQYF. This chain joins TRBV5-1 and TRBJ2-3; 8 positions match TRBD1. V lost 2 bases to trimming and J lost 1 base; unmatched junction nucleotides: 6. The CDR3 runs 16 residues. CDR1 and CDR2 from the germline V gene are SGHRS and YFSETQ.

The rearrangement links TRBV2 to TRBJ2-3; 7 nucleotides agree with TRBD1. Looked up from germline, CDR1 is SNHLY and CDR2 is FYNNEI. The CDR3 loop spans 13 amino acids. V lost 2 bases and J lost 6; bases outside the gene matches: 2. The CDR3 DNA is TGTGCCAGCAGTGAACTGACAGGGGATACGCAGTATTTT. Amino acid sequence: CASSELTGDTQYF.

The chain uses TRBV6-6 and TRBJ2-2; D possibly corresponds to TRBD2 (5 bases). This CDR3 has 11 residues. Looked up from germline, CDR1 is MNHNY and CDR2 is SVGAGI (reference sequence). V was cut by 6 bases and J by 6 bases, with 5 bases left in between. The CDR3 loop reads CASREAGELFF. In DNA, the CDR3 is TGTGCCAGCAGGGAGGCCGGGGAGCTGTTTTTT.

This sequence joins TRBV7-9 and TRBJ2-7, with TRBD2 as a possible D gene (6 bases). The ends were cut back, 5 bases at V and 0 bases at J, with 11 bases in the middle. This CDR3 comprises 14 residues. Germline V CDR1 and CDR2: SEHNR, FQNEAQ (reference sequence). CDR3 in DNA: TGTGCCAGCAGCCCCGGGGGTAGCTCCTACGAGCAGTACTTC. Its translation: CASSPGGSSYEQYF.

The chain is built from TRBV7-2 and TRBJ2-3, with a tentative D call TRBD2 (6 bases). The germline V gene encodes CDR1 SGHTA and CDR2 FQGNSA. The CDR3 runs to 14 residues. The V gene lost 1 base and the J gene lost 4 bases, with 9 bases spanning the gap. The chain's CDR3 is CASSLESGADTQYF. The CDR3 DNA is TGTGCCAGCAGCTTAGAATCGGGGGCAGATACGCAGTATTTT.

In its sample, this clone was seen a few times. The chain joins TRBV5-1 to TRBJ2-1; a possible D gene is TRBD2 (6 bases). The CDR3 length is 15 residues. The V and J ends lost 4 bases and 6 bases respectively, with 17 bases between them. CDR1 and CDR2 from the germline V gene are SGHRS and YFSETQ. The CDR3 protein is CASSPGGQGTNEQFF. CDR3 in DNA: TGCGCCAGCAGCCCCGGAGGGCAGGGTACCAATGAGCAGTTCTTC.

In DNA form, the CDR3 reads TGTGCCAGCAGCCCCCCGGCGGACACTGAAGCTTTCTTT. It codes for CASSPPADTEAFF. The chain joins TRBV12-1 to TRBJ1-1. TRBV12-1 is described as a pseudogene. The CDR3 spans 13 residues.

This clone showed up just a few times. This chain links TRBV7-2 with TRBJ1-2; D uncertain. Trimming shortened V by 5 bases and J by 7 bases, and 11 bases separated the two germline ends. The CDR3 runs 12 residues. Germline loops: CDR1 SGHTA, CDR2 FQGNSA. CDR3: CASSGEGSGYTF. The CDR3 nucleotides are TGTGCCAGCAGCGGAGAGGGCTCTGGCTACACCTTC.

This clone has more than one count but fewer than ten. The J gene is TRBJ2-1, the V gene TRBV27, with 12 bases aligning to TRBD2. This CDR3 spans 16 amino acids. V shed 6 bases and J 7 bases; nucleotides not matched to a gene: 10. CDR1 and CDR2 (germline): MNHEY, SMNVEV (reference sequence). The CDR3 bases are TGTGCCAGCAGCCCTGGACTAGCGGGATTTAATAATGAGCAGTTCTTC. This codes for CASSPGLAGFNNEQFF.

This clone was seen only a few times. J is TRBJ2-1 and V is TRBV10-3; 10 nucleotides align to TRBD2. V shed 6 bases, J shed 0 bases, and the junction held 8 bases outside the gene matches. Germline V lookup: CDR1 ENHRY, CDR2 SYGVKD. The CDR3 loop spans 17 amino acids. The CDR3 loop reads CAISPAAGGGSYNEQFF. The CDR3 DNA reads TGTGCCATCAGCCCCGCAGCGGGAGGGGGCTCCTACAATGAGCAGTTCTTC.

The chain has TRBV4-2 and TRBJ2-1; 7 nucleotides line up with TRBD1. V was clipped by 4 bases and J by 3 bases; unmatched bases: 0. The CDR3 contains 13 residues. CDR1 and CDR2 from the germline V gene are LGHNA and YNFKEQ. CDR3 bases: TGTGCCAGCAGCCGGGACAGCTACAATGAGCAGTTCTTC. Encoded protein: CASSRDSYNEQFF.

This clone showed up just a few times. This sequence joins TRBV13 and TRBJ2-7, with D possibly being TRBD2 (5 bases). The CDR3 covers 14 residues. Trimming stripped 7 bases from V and 0 bases from J, with 13 bases between. Germline lookup yields CDR1 PRHDT and CDR2 FYEKMQ (reference sequence). The CDR3 here is CASKPTRDSYEQYF. DNA of the CDR3: TGTGCCAGCAAACCAACCCGGGACTCCTACGAGCAGTACTTC.

This clone was observed a few times. This chain joins TRBV30 and TRBJ1-5, with 7 bases identical to TRBD1. V lost 4 bases to trimming and J lost 1 base; unmatched junction nucleotides: 13. CDR1 GTSNPN and CDR2 SVGIG come from the germline V gene (reference sequence). This CDR3 spans 17 amino acids. The CDR3 DNA follows: TGTGCCTGGAAGGAAAGGGGGCGCGTTCGAAGCAATCAGCCCCAGCATTTT. The encoded protein is CAWKERGRVRSNQPQHF.

The chain is built from TRBV6-5 and TRBJ2-6; weak D call: TRBD1 (5 bases). CDR1 and CDR2 (germline): MNHEY, SVGAGI. The CDR3 contains 16 residues. Trimming stripped 2 bases from V and 0 bases from J, with 8 bases between. The CDR3 spells CASSYRGSSGANVLTF. CDR3 nucleotide sequence: TGTGCCAGCAGTTACAGGGGAAGCTCTGGGGCCAACGTCCTGACTTTC.

This clone was counted between two and nine times. V gene TRBV18 combines with J gene TRBJ2-1, with 10 bases lining up with TRBD2. J was trimmed by 7 bases and V by 0 bases; bases with no gene match: 6. The CDR3 covers 16 residues. Germline lookup yields CDR1 KGHSH and CDR2 LQKENI. The CDR3 DNA is TGTGCCAGCTCACCACCGGAGCGGGGGGGCCGAAATGAGCAGTTCTTC. Its protein product is CASSPPERGGRNEQFF.

CDR3 DNA: TGCGCCAGCAGCAAGGGGACTAGCGGGGGGGTCACAGATACGCAGTATTTT. It encodes CASSKGTSGGVTDTQYF. The chain recombines TRBV5-1 with TRBJ2-3, with 16 bases that match TRBD2. This CDR3 has 17 amino acids. The germline CDR1 and CDR2 sequences are SGHRS and YFSETQ. The V gene end was trimmed by 4 bases and the J gene end by 2 bases; junction bases not matched to a gene: 4.

The V and J genes are TRBV7-9 and TRBJ1-4; D possibly corresponds to TRBD1 (6 bases). The CDR3 consists of 14 residues. Germline V gene data show CDR1 as SEHNR and CDR2 as FQNEAQ (reference sequence). V was cut by 2 bases and J by 10 bases, with 14 bases left in between. CDR3: CASSLSGEGRKLFF. For the CDR3, the DNA is TGTGCCAGCAGCTTATCAGGGGAAGGGAGAAAACTGTTTTTT.

J is TRBJ2-7 and V is TRBV7-9, with D unclear. Germline-derived CDR1 and CDR2 are SEHNR and FQNEAQ (reference sequence). The ends were cut back, 4 bases at V and 0 bases at J, with 4 bases in the middle. There are 12 residues in the CDR3. CDR3 region: CASSSVSYEQYF. The CDR3, as DNA: TGTGCCAGCAGCTCCGTCTCCTACGAGCAGTACTTC. Filled out from reference TRBV7-9 and TRBJ2-7, the complete variable domain reads DTGVSQNPRHKITKRGQNVTFRCDPISEHNRLYWYRQTLGQGPEFLTYFQNEAQLEKSRLLSDRFSAERPKGSFSTLEIQRTEQGDSAMYLCASSSVSYEQYFGPGTRLTVT.

The chain combines TRBV19 with TRBJ2-1; 12 bases match TRBD2. V lost 1 base, J lost 3 bases, and 16 bases stayed unmatched. CDR3 length: 21 residues. The germline V gene has CDR1 LNHDA and CDR2 SQIVND (reference sequence). The CDR3 DNA sequence: TGTGCCAGTAGTATAGTGCCTTTCGGACTAGCGGGGAGACCAAACTACAATGAGCAGTTCTTC. The encoded protein is CASSIVPFGLAGRPNYNEQFF.

This sequence joins TRBV15 and TRBJ2-1, with 11 bases identical to TRBD2. Germline CDR1 reads LNHNV; CDR2 reads YYDKDF (reference sequence). V lost 4 bases to trimming and J lost 3 bases; unmatched junction nucleotides: 5. CDR3 length equals 16 residues. CDR3 coding DNA: TGTGCCACCAGCAAAACCGGGACTAGCGGCTACAATGAGCAGTTCTTC. Translation: CATSKTGTSGYNEQFF.

This clone was observed a handful of times. V and J are TRBV9 and TRBJ2-1; D is perhaps TRBD2 (5 bases). This CDR3 is 17 amino acids long. Germline CDR1 SGDLS, CDR2 YYNGEE. V lost 0 bases and J lost 8, with 21 bases in between. The DNA of the CDR3 is TGTGCCAGCAGCGTAGGAATCCGCGGGCGTCGGGTCGATGAGCAGTTCTTC. Residues: CASSVGIRGRRVDEQFF.

The chain carries TRBV7-2 and TRBJ2-3, with unresolved D. Germline CDR1 SGHTA, CDR2 FQGNSA. This CDR3 has 11 amino acids. V dropped 3 bases and J dropped 6 bases, with 4 bases sitting between them. CDR3 coding DNA: TGTGCCAGCAGCTTCGGGGATACGCAGTATTTT. Its translation is CASSFGDTQYF.

The chain combines TRBV5-1 with TRBJ1-1, with a tentative D call TRBD1 (6 bases). V lost 0 bases and J lost 0, with 15 bases in between. The germline V gene encodes CDR1 SGHRS and CDR2 YFSETQ. The CDR3 has 17 residues. DNA of the CDR3: TGCGCCAGCAGCTTGGCCAAGACAGGAACTTTGAACACTGAAGCTTTCTTT. Translation: CASSLAKTGTLNTEAFF.

The chain couples TRBV7-9 to TRBJ2-3; D possibly corresponds to TRBD1 (5 bases). Between the trimmed V and J ends, which lost 8 bases and 4 bases, there was a span of 16 bases. The CDR3 sequence is 14 residues long. Germline V lookup: CDR1 SEHNR, CDR2 FQNEAQ (reference sequence). The CDR3 loop is CASSNSRGPDTQYF. The CDR3 region has the DNA TGTGCCAGCTCCAATTCAAGGGGTCCAGATACGCAGTATTTT.

This clone was seen a few times. The genes are TRBV4-3 and TRBJ1-2, with a weak D call TRBD1 (5 bases). The CDR3 is 13 amino acids. The germline V and J ends were trimmed by 1 base and 5 bases, with 8 bases remaining between them. Germline CDR1 is LGHNA and CDR2 is YSLEER. CDR3 loop: CASSQAQDYGYTF. As DNA, the CDR3 is TGCGCCAGCAGCCAAGCACAGGATTATGGCTACACCTTC.

This clone was seen only a few times. The chain couples TRBV29-1 to TRBJ2-7, with 12 bases fitting TRBD2. This CDR3 region has 14 residues. CDR1 is SQVTM, CDR2 ANQGSEA, per germline. V lost 3 bases, J lost 2 bases, and 2 bases stayed unmatched. The CDR3 nucleotides are TGCAGCGTTGAGACTAGCGGGAGTCCCTACGAGCAGTACTTC. Protein sequence: CSVETSGSPYEQYF.

In its sample, this clone was seen once. The rearrangement joins TRBV6-6 to TRBJ2-7, with D unresolved. CDR1 is MNHNY, CDR2 SVGAGI, per germline (reference sequence). The CDR3 sequence is 10 residues long. With 8 bases removed from V and 4 bases from J, the gap between germline ends came to 6 bases. The DNA of the CDR3 is TGTGCCAGCGGCTTATACGAGCAGTACTTC. Translated, it gives CASGLYEQYF.

This chain uses TRBV6-5 with TRBJ1-2, with D possibly being TRBD1 (5 bases). V was clipped by 0 bases and J by 2 bases, with 13 bases between them. CDR3 length: 16 amino acids. Germline values: CDR1 MNHEY, CDR2 SVGAGI. CDR3 amino acids: CASSYSTVGVNYGYTF. In DNA, the CDR3 is TGTGCCAGCAGTTACTCGACGGTAGGGGTCAACTATGGCTACACCTTC.

The rearrangement links TRBV7-3 to TRBJ2-5; 12 positions match TRBD2. Germline CDR1 is SGHTA and CDR2 is FQGTGA. This CDR3 is 15 amino acids long. Unmatched junction bases numbered 2, after V lost 5 bases and J lost 1 base. The CDR3 loop is CASSLLAGGQETQYF. CDR3 sequence (DNA): TGTGCCAGCAGCCTACTAGCGGGGGGCCAAGAGACCCAGTACTTC.